The clone carrying this TCR beta chain was seen a few times. What it binds is not known. Clones were sequenced by immunoSEQ multiplex PCR, and TCRdb holds only the in-frame ones, with some missing. This table holds approximately 120,000 clones, over 75% found once. This entry belongs to a study of T cell responses to AZD1222 COVID-19 vaccine. There are 15 residues in the CDR3. The ends lost 7 bases at V and 5 bases at J; junction bases unmatched: 11. CDR1 is GTSNPN, CDR2 SVGIG, per germline (reference sequence). Study results and limitations: In the spike-specific TCR repertoire, nearly half reportedly target unmutated variant regions. Among the donors, most were white British and more were female, and clonal diversity was possibly underestimated.

The sequence was collected from an adult who received the AZD1222 COVID-19 vaccine. The material was peripheral blood, obtained 28 days after the second AZD1222 dose. The chain has TRBV30 and TRBJ1-4, with 9 bases matching TRBD1. CDR3: CAFKTGGGSNEKLFF. The CDR3 DNA follows: TGTGCCTTCAAGACAGGGGGTGGATCAAATGAAAAACTGTTTTTT.